One T cell receptor (beta chain) is described in this entry. Its antigen is unidentified. The data stem from a study of cytomegalovirus exposure and HLA in healthy donors. This PCR relied on a set of 60 Vbeta primers and 13 Jbeta primers. The authors' processing: A later analysis tallied 87 million or so unique TCR beta chains, about 12 million of them shared. Sequencing used immunoSEQ multiplex PCR; TCRdb keeps in-frame clones, though not all of them. V, J and clone size reflect that table, while D and trimming were determined from the DNA. This table holds some 200,000 clones, approximately 85% found once. The V gene's germline CDR1 is SEHNR and CDR2 FQNEAQ (reference sequence). This CDR3 is 13 amino acids long. Trimming took off 8 bases at V and 7 bases at J, with 14 bases between the two ends. Overall study findings and caveats: Indistinguishable V segments, including TRBV6-2 and TRBV6-3, were excluded. A later look showed TCR association rates differing by HLA locus, highest for DRB1 and lowest for HLA-C.

The receptor was derived from a girl under 18 in good health and CMV-seropositive. The sample consisted of PBMCs. V gene TRBV7-9 combines with J gene TRBJ2-2, with a tentative D call TRBD1 (6 bases). DNA of the CDR3: TGTGCCAGCGGCGCAGGGGCCGGCGGGGAGCTGTTTTTT. It translates to CASGAGAGGELFF.